This T cell receptor beta chain was identified during a study of blood T cell repertoires in COVID-19. For the study at large: The United States, Italy and Spain supplied acute and convalescent COVID-19 samples. From T cells, B-cell-depleted T cells, or PBMCs came the material, which was cDNA or gDNA.

The V and J ends lost 0 bases and 2 bases respectively, with 11 bases between them. The germline V gene has CDR1 SGDLS and CDR2 YYNGEE. This CDR3 is 16 amino acids long. Original analysis: Reference gene primers were amplified, and this amplification served to estimate nucleated cell counts. Sequencing was performed with immunoSEQ multiplex PCR; in TCRdb, only in-frame clones are kept and a portion is missing. The D gene and trimming were derived from the DNA, and the V and J assignments and clone size from that table. Among 70,000 to 100,000 clones listed, roughly 90% were seen once. This TCR came from a man older than 75 with active or convalescent COVID-19. The chain is built from TRBV9 and TRBJ1-4; D might be TRBD1 (6 bases). Sequencing was carried out using peripheral blood. Here the CDR3 reads CASSVGGGVTNEKLFF. The CDR3 DNA sequence: TGTGCCAGCAGCGTAGGAGGGGGGGTTACTAATGAAAAACTGTTTTTT.